This T cell receptor (beta chain) originates from a study of control samples from healthy donors and cancer patients. CDR3 length: 16 amino acids. V was clipped by 2 bases and J by 4 bases; unmatched bases: 10. The germline gives CDR1 LGHNA, CDR2 YNFKEQ. TCRdb's table, derived via immunoSEQ multiplex PCR, lists solely in-frame clones and lacks some. The repertoire consists of over 120,000 clones, with approximately 91% occurring once and the leading ten covering 3% to 3.5%. This TCR came from a man aged 25 to 40 in good health. The V and J genes are TRBV4-2 and TRBJ1-2; 7 positions match TRBD1. The sample was blood. The CDR3 region has the DNA TGTGCCAGCAGCCAAACTATGCAAGACAGGGCCTATGGCTACACCTTC. Translating it yields CASSQTMQDRAYGYTF.